What follows is one T cell receptor (beta chain) and its context. Its antigen is not yet known. Base qualities were left out, and no much larger clone turns up one base away. In the ViraFEST assay, PBMC were stimulated with viral peptide pools, and TCR sequencing was then used to find antigen-specific CD4+ T cell clonotypes based on their expansion. After around 11 days of culture, CD4+ T cells were isolated with the EasySep CD4+ T cell isolation kit. None of the healthy vaccine recipients had a prior SARS-CoV-2 infection, which was confirmed by nucleocapsid antibody tests that came back negative both before and after vaccination. Some 2.2 million PBMC per well were cultured in IMDM with 5% human AB serum, 8.5 to 10 IU/ml IL-2 and gentamicin, plus 10 ug/ml peptides. On days 3 and 7, half of the culture medium was replaced with fresh IL-2-containing medium. Unless otherwise noted, each peptide stimulation condition was cultured in triplicate wells. PBMC were separated from whole blood using Ficoll-Paque Plus gradient centrifugation and were then either cryopreserved at -140C or used fresh. The overlapping peptide pools covered the spike proteins of SARS-CoV-2 as well as those of the common cold coronaviruses HCoV-NL63, HCoV-OC43 and HCoV-229E. The QIAamp micro DNA kit was used to extract genomic DNA from the cultured CD4+ T cells.

This sample is drawn from a study of vaccination effects on CD4 cells after COVID-19 (dated by TCRdb to between 2022 and 2023). At the level of the whole study: Participants received two doses of either the BNT162b2 or the mRNA-1273 mRNA SARS-CoV-2 vaccine. SARS-CoV-2 spike-specific CD4+ TCR repertoires were compared before and after mRNA vaccination in COVID-19 convalescent patients and in infection-naive vaccine recipients. Altogether, roughly 10 COVID-19 convalescent patients and a few SARS-CoV-2-naive healthy vaccine recipients made up the full study. In the study, cultures from other donors were sequenced using the Oncomine TCR Beta short-read assay on an Illumina iSeq 100.

What the study reported, not specific to this receptor: Only a small number of convalescent patients were included, and no early post-infection timepoints were available, which limited the study. At late post-vaccination timepoints, both infection-induced and vaccine-induced clones showed marked clonal contraction, consistent with waning T cell responses. In healthy vaccine recipients, vaccine-induced clones were almost all SARS-CoV-2 mono-reactive, with only 1 of 255 being cross-reactive with common cold coronaviruses.

Libraries were prepared through the immunoSEQ multiplex PCR assay. TCR beta CDR3 sequencing was performed on DNA from the cultured, isolated CD4+ T cells. The original pipeline was this. The analysis removed non-productive TCR sequences, trimmed reads to the CDR3 region, and retained only CDR3s that were 7 or more amino acids long. The MANAFEST web app was used to identify antigen-specific clonotypes by comparing expansion in peptide wells with expansion in reference cultures. For clones to be considered positive, expansion at FDR<0.05 versus reference and all other wells, an odds ratio above 5, and a frequency above 0.1% in two replicate wells were required. A clonotype was called cross-reactive if it was significantly expanded both in SARS-CoV-2 spike wells and in at least one common cold coronavirus spike condition. Using the stringdist R package, CDR3 similarity was measured by Levenshtein distance, and unrooted trees were constructed with ape in R 3.6.1. TCRdb carries this immuneACCESS record with in-frame sequences only. Its versions omit some clonotypes, under half of them owing to an unresolved V gene in the studies checked, with the rest unexplained. The V and J calls and clone size were taken over from that table, and D and trimming were inferred from the DNA. The sample has 50,000 or so clones on record, around 85% of them singletons. The ten most abundant clones make up about 2.2% of the sample.

This TCR was sampled from a human donor who received a COVID-19 vaccine. The sample here was CD4+ T cells from PBMCs cultured with HCoV-229E spike peptides, taken before COVID-19 vaccination. What this sample's cell subset or site label stands for: HCoV-229E spike overlapping peptide pool stimulation.

The nucleotide sequence reads as follows: TGTGCCAGCAGTGGACTAGCGGGGAAAGAGACCCAGTACTTC. It translates as CASSGLAGKETQYF. This chain is built from TRBV2 and TRBJ2-5, with 11 junctional bases fitting TRBD2. From V the trimming removes 4 bases and from J it removes 3 bases, while the gene matches leave 1 base of the junction unaccounted for. The CDR3 starts with the cysteine, ends with the phenylalanine, and has 14 residues. The CDR3 DNA has 42 bases and is translated from base 1. CDR1 and CDR2, looked up from the germline V gene, are SNHLY and FYNNEI.